These 2 T cell receptor beta chains share one sample of origin, sequenced in a study of T cells in Graves' hyperthyroidism and ophthalmopathy. RNA transcripts provided the source from which TCR beta CDR3 regions were amplified. A set of HTBI primers served as the primers for a first-round RT-PCR of the TCR CDR3. Via MiXCR, TCRdb re-called the multiplex PCR reads, giving one row per CDR3 protein. The sample has fewer than 450,000 distinct CDR3 sequences; roughly an eighth are singletons. The specimen was blood. The receptors were gathered from a man in his fifties or sixties with Graves' ophthalmopathy.

In this sample, this clonotype turned up a few times. The chain has TRBV6-1 and TRBJ2-2, with D perhaps assigned TRBD1 or TRBD2 (5 bases each). The V end lost 5 bases, the J end lost 4 bases, and 20 bases lay between the germline ends. Germline V gene sequence: CDR1 MNHNS, CDR2 SASEGT. This CDR3 contains 17 residues. The CDR3 protein is CASSSPGPPSSTGELFF. The CDR3 DNA reads as TGTGCCAGCAGTTCCCCGGGACCCCCTTCGAGCACCGGGGAGCTGTTTTTT.

There are a few counts of this clonotype. This chain joins TRBV12-3 or TRBV12-4 and TRBJ2-7; possible D gene TRBD2, 6 bases. The CDR3 has 16 amino acids. Trimming removed 3 bases from V and 5 bases from J, with 20 bases in between. CDR3 bases: TGTGCCAGCAGTTTCTCTGGAGGGGCCTTAAGGGACGAGCAGTACTTC. Protein: CASSFSGGALRDEQYF.